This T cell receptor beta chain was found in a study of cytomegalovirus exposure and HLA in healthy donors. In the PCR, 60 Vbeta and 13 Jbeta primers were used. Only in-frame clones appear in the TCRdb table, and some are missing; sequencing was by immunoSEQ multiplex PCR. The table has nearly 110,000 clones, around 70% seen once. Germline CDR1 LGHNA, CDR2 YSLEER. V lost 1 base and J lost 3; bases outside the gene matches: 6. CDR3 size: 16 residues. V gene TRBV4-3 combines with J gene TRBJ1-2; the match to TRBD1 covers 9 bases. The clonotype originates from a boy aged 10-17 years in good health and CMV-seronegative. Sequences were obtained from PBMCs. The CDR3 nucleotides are TGCGCCAGCAGCCAAGGGGTAGGACAGGGGTACTATGGCTACACCTTC. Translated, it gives CASSQGVGQGYYGYTF.